These 2 T cell receptor beta chains were all obtained from the same sample, sequenced in a study of breast tumors, draining lymph nodes, adjacent tissues. Breast cancer patients provided tissue from their axillary draining lymph nodes. TCRdb fed the multiplex PCR reads into MiXCR, producing one record per CDR3 protein. The sample includes over 250,000 distinct CDR3 sequences, 30% seen only once; the top ten take more than 1%. The specimen sequenced was axillary lymph node tissue. The receptors originated from a female donor with breast cancer. Some clones in this sample may be carry-over from other donors' samples.

This clonotype occurred many times. The V and J genes are TRBV11-2 and TRBJ1-4, with D unclear. CDR3 size: 15 residues. Germline assignment: CDR1 SGHAT and CDR2 FQNNGV. V gave up 5 bases and J gave up 7 bases, with 17 bases separating them. The DNA for the CDR3 is TGTGCCAGCAGCCCAGGACGGCGCTCAGGTGAAAAACTGTTTTTT. It yields the protein CASSPGRRSGEKLFF.

This clonotype was detected many times. This chain links TRBV24-1 with TRBJ1-5; D perhaps matches TRBD1 (6 bases). The CDR3 has 16 amino acids. V was shortened by 9 bases and J by 3 bases, with 20 bases between the two germline ends. Germline CDR1 reads KGHDR; CDR2 reads SFDVKD. CDR3 sequence: CATQANKGGLNQPQHF. The CDR3 DNA reads as TGTGCCACCCAGGCCAACAAGGGGGGACTCAATCAGCCCCAGCATTTT.